This T cell receptor beta chain was captured by sequencing in a study of tumor-infiltrating lymphocytes in primary liver carcinoma. Overall study context: Read depth, roughly 3.5 to 8 million productive TCRbeta reads, did not differ significantly between tissues.

With a constant-region primer, TCR beta cDNA was made from roughly 500 ng of total RNA. Employing slightly modified ARM-PCR, three nested multiplex PCR rounds were run, and these gave rise to the TCR beta libraries. With TRBV1-TRBV30 forward primers and a C-beta reverse primer, the first two PCR rounds were run for 10 cycles each. TCRdb used MiXCR to reprocess the multiplex PCR reads, holding one entry per CDR3 protein. The table records over 100,000 distinct CDR3 sequences, approximately 71% of them present only once. The table lists this clonotype with many counts. The CDR3 extends over 15 amino acids. The V segment lost 5 bases and the J segment 3 bases; nucleotides outside the gene matches: 8. Germline lookup yields CDR1 SGHDT and CDR2 YYEEEE. RNA and DNA were co-extracted from around 20-30 mg of unsorted bulk tissue.

The chain carries TRBV5-6 and TRBJ2-7, with 10 positions matching TRBD1. The receptor was isolated from a woman in her fifties or sixties with primary liver carcinoma and hepatitis B virus infection. Sequencing used tumor-adjacent normal liver tissue. The CDR3, as DNA: TGTGCCAGCAGTGGGACAGGGGTAGTAGGCTACGAGCAGTACTTC. Protein sequence: CASSGTGVVGYEQYF.